Below, 9 T cell receptor beta chains from the same sample are listed, as sequenced in a study of a mutant IDH1 vaccine in newly diagnosed glioma. Antigen specificity for these receptors is unknown. Time point indicated: week 11, during vaccination. Vaccinated patients received 300 ug of mutant IDH1 20-mer peptide per dose, with topical imiquimod. TCRdb's table, derived via immunoSEQ multiplex PCR, lists solely in-frame clones and lacks some. The sample includes about 130,000 clones, around 77% of them seen just once. Sequenced here: PBMCs, sampled from a glioma patient whose treatment included an IDH1 peptide vaccine. All receptors come from a man between 35 and 55 years old with glioma.

For the CDR3, the DNA is TGTGCCAGCAGTTCGACAGGGGGAGTTAACTATGGCTACACCTTC. Protein sequence: CASSSTGGVNYGYTF. This chain connects TRBV6-5 to TRBJ1-2, with TRBD1 identical over 9 bases. J lost 1 base, V lost 4 bases, and 4 bases had no gene match. The germline CDR1 and CDR2 sequences are MNHEY and SVGAGI. The CDR3 has 15 residues.

The CDR3 sequence is CASSSLLGSAGGEKLFF. The CDR3 DNA sequence: TGTGCCAGCAGCTCCCTCCTCGGTTCCGCCGGGGGTGAAAAACTGTTTTTT. V gene TRBV7-2 combines with J gene TRBJ1-4, with D maybe TRBD1 (5 bases). V was trimmed by 4 bases and J by 7 bases, leaving 22 bases between them. The length of the CDR3 is 17 residues. Germline lookup yields CDR1 SGHTA and CDR2 FQGNSA.

This clone was detected once. The J gene is TRBJ1-2, the V gene TRBV7-9, with 9 positions matching TRBD1. Germline CDR1 reads SEHNR; CDR2 reads FQNEAQ (reference sequence). J lost 2 bases, V lost 4 bases, and 8 bases had no gene match. The CDR3 is 16 amino acids. The CDR3 nucleotides are TGTGCCAGCAGCTCTTGGGACAGGGAGATGAACTATGGCTACACCTTC. Amino acid sequence: CASSSWDREMNYGYTF. The whole variable domain, remainder taken from reference TRBV7-9 and TRBJ1-2, is DTGVSQNPRHKITKRGQNVTFRCDPISEHNRLYWYRQTLGQGPEFLTYFQNEAQLEKSRLLSDRFSAERPKGSFSTLEIQRTEQGDSAMYLCASSSWDREMNYGYTFGSGTRLTVV.

This clone showed up just a few times. The CDR3 nucleotides read TGTGCCTGGAGTACGACAGGGGGGAAAGCTTTCTTT. Its protein product is CAWSTTGGKAFF. This chain joins TRBV30 and TRBJ1-1, with 9 nucleotides matching TRBD1. CDR3 length: 12 amino acids. The V and J ends lost 2 bases and 9 bases, in that order; junction bases with no gene match: 4. Per germline, CDR1 GTSNPN and CDR2 SVGIG (reference sequence).

This clone has just one count. The V gene is TRBV11-2, the J gene TRBJ2-2; TRBD1 agrees at 7 bases. CDR3 length: 16 amino acids. Germline CDR1 SGHAT, CDR2 FQNNGV. V lost 6 bases, J lost 3 bases, and 10 bases stayed unmatched. The CDR3 sequence: CASRTTGTEYTGELFF. CDR3 nucleotide sequence: TGTGCCAGCAGAACAACCGGGACAGAGTACACCGGGGAGCTGTTTTTT.

This sequence joins TRBV30 and TRBJ1-6; TRBD1 might be the D (5 bases). Germline V gives CDR1 GTSNPN, CDR2 SVGIG (reference sequence). The CDR3 runs to 17 residues. The ends were cut back, 0 bases at V and 0 bases at J, with 12 bases in the middle. The CDR3 DNA sequence: TGTGCCTGGAGTGTGGGGACGGGGAGCTCCTATAATTCACCCCTCCACTTT. Its translation: CAWSVGTGSSYNSPLHF.

In nucleotides, the CDR3 is TGTGCCAGTAGTATCGGCAGGAGCTCCTACGAGCAGTACTTC. As protein: CASSIGRSSYEQYF. V usage is TRBV19 and J usage is TRBJ2-7; no definite D call. Trimming pared 3 bases from V and 0 bases from J, leaving 9 bases between. CDR1 and CDR2 (germline): LNHDA, SQIVND (reference sequence). This CDR3 has 14 residues.

This clone was found a few times. V is TRBV4-3 and J is TRBJ1-5; D ambiguous. The ends were cut back, 1 base at V and 6 bases at J, with 10 bases in the middle. CDR1 LGHNA and CDR2 YSLEER come from the germline V gene. The CDR3 is 14 residues long. The CDR3 DNA reads TGCGCCAGCAGCCAAGGGACTGCCGGTCAGCCCCAGCATTTT. Protein product: CASSQGTAGQPQHF.

The chain employs TRBV6-1 and TRBJ2-3; maybe TRBD1 (6 bases). V was pared by 7 bases and J by 0 bases, with 11 bases between. Per germline, CDR1 MNHNS and CDR2 SASEGT. There are 14 residues in the CDR3. CDR3 protein: CASMWTVSTDTQYF. The DNA of the CDR3 is TGTGCCAGCATGTGGACAGTGAGCACAGATACGCAGTATTTT.